Following are 18 T cell receptor beta chains from one sample sequenced in a study of a mutant IDH1 vaccine in newly diagnosed glioma. Sequencing used immunoSEQ multiplex PCR; TCRdb keeps in-frame clones, though not all of them. The data show 70,000 to 100,000 clones, roughly 87% seen once. The time point denotes: baseline, week 1 (first vaccination visit). Treatment meaning: pre-vaccination baseline after standard-of-care therapy. The specimen was PBMCs, collected from a glioma patient treated with radiotherapy, temozolomide or both. These receptors were obtained from a man aged 35-49 years with glioma. Some clones in this sample may be carry-over from other donors' samples.

The chain links TRBV2 to TRBJ2-1; D uncertain. CDR1 and CDR2 (germline): SNHLY, FYNNEI. CDR3 length: 12 residues. V lost 7 bases and J 6 bases, leaving 10 bases between the germline ends. The CDR3 spells CASKSAGNEQFF. The DNA for the CDR3 is TGTGCCAGCAAGTCGGCCGGCAATGAGCAGTTCTTC.

The rearrangement links TRBV25-1 to TRBJ1-3, with 10 bases identical to TRBD1. This CDR3 has 14 residues. Germline V gene sequence: CDR1 MGHDK, CDR2 SYGVNS. The V segment lost 5 bases and the J segment 4 bases; nucleotides outside the gene matches: 2. The CDR3 is CASSPTGGGNTIYF. CDR3 coding DNA: TGTGCCAGCAGTCCGACAGGGGGCGGAAACACCATATATTTT. Complete variable domain (other parts from reference TRBV25-1 and TRBJ1-3): EADIYQTPRYLVIGTGKKITLECSQTMGHDKMYWYQQDPGMELHLIHYSYGVNSTEKGDLSSESTVSRIRTEHFPLTLESARPSHTSQYLCASSPTGGGNTIYFGEGSWLTVV.

This chain joins TRBV4-1 and TRBJ2-5; D remains unclear. The CDR3 has 15 amino acids. In germline, CDR1 is MGHRA, CDR2 YSYEKL. Deletions cut 0 bases from V and 2 bases from J, with 10 bases between. In nucleotides, the CDR3 is TGCGCCAGCAGCCAAGATGGAACTAATCAAGAGACCCAGTACTTC. It is translated as CASSQDGTNQETQYF.

The chain has TRBV6-5 and TRBJ1-1, with 8 bases lining up with TRBD1. J gave up 0 bases and V 8 bases, and 5 bases lay outside the gene matches. Germline lookup yields CDR1 MNHEY and CDR2 SVGAGI. The CDR3 contains 14 residues. CDR3 amino acids: CASRQGAMNTEAFF. In DNA, the CDR3 is TGTGCCAGCCGCCAGGGGGCGATGAACACTGAAGCTTTCTTT.

The V gene is TRBV9, the J gene TRBJ2-7; possibly TRBD2 for D (5 bases). V lost 0 bases and J lost 7, with 20 bases in between. The CDR3 runs to 16 residues. Germline V CDR1 and CDR2: SGDLS, YYNGEE. The DNA for the CDR3 is TGTGCCAGCAGCGTAGCCCCCACTAGGGCTACTGGGGAGCAGTACTTC. Amino acid sequence: CASSVAPTRATGEQYF.

The genes are TRBV7-9 and TRBJ2-5; 13 positions agree with TRBD2. The CDR3 is 17 residues long. With 5 bases clipped from V and 2 bases from J, the junction kept 8 bases outside the gene matches. The germline V gene has CDR1 SEHNR and CDR2 FQNEAQ (reference sequence). The CDR3 DNA is TGTGCCAGCAGCCTGGGACTAGCGGGGATGGGGCAAGAGACCCAGTACTTC. Its translation is CASSLGLAGMGQETQYF.

This clone occurred once. This chain joins TRBV5-1 and TRBJ2-6, with 8 bases identical to TRBD2. The J segment lost 3 bases and the V segment lost 2 bases, leaving 7 bases of the junction unmatched. The germline V gene encodes CDR1 SGHRS and CDR2 YFSETQ. The CDR3 spans 17 residues. CDR3 amino acids: CASSFAGGAVGANVLTF. CDR3 DNA sequence: TGCGCCAGCAGCTTCGCGGGGGGCGCGGTTGGGGCCAACGTCCTGACTTTC.

The chain couples TRBV13 to TRBJ1-2; D is ambiguous. The CDR3 covers 15 residues. Germline CDR1 PRHDT, CDR2 FYEKMQ (reference sequence). The ends were cut back, 5 bases at V and 4 bases at J, with 17 bases in the middle. CDR3 sequence: CASSPRTGRLYGYTF. CDR3 nucleotide sequence: TGTGCCAGCAGCCCCCGGACGGGTAGGCTCTATGGCTACACCTTC.

In its sample, this clone was seen once. CDR3 region: CASSAWGQGRTEAFF. DNA of the CDR3: TGTGCCAGTAGTGCGTGGGGACAGGGAAGAACTGAAGCTTTCTTT. The V and J genes are TRBV19 and TRBJ1-1; 9 nucleotides match TRBD1. Germline V gene lookup returns CDR1 LNHDA and CDR2 SQIVND (reference sequence). Unmatched junction bases numbered 9, after V lost 5 bases and J lost 5 bases. This CDR3 is 15 amino acids long. The variable domain in full, completed from reference TRBV19 and TRBJ1-1, reads DGGITQSPKYLFRKEGQNVTLSCEQNLNHDAMYWYRQDPGQGLRLIYYSQIVNDFQKGDIAEGYSVSREKKESFPLTVTSAQKNPTAFYLCASSAWGQGRTEAFFGQGTRLTVV.

This clone was found once. The gene calls are TRBV15 and TRBJ1-1; 7 nucleotides align to TRBD1. This CDR3 region has 16 residues. Trimming took 4 bases from V and 0 from J; bases not matched to a gene: 8. In germline, CDR1 is LNHNV, CDR2 YYDKDF (reference sequence). The CDR3 coding sequence is TGTGCCACCAGCAACGGACAGGTGGGGATGAACACTGAAGCTTTCTTT. Protein sequence: CATSNGQVGMNTEAFF.

J is TRBJ2-5 and V is TRBV6-6; D call uncertain. Near its end, the DNA agrees better with TRBJ2-7, so the J call may be wrong. The CDR3 totals 13 residues. Germline V gives CDR1 MNHNY, CDR2 SVGAGI (reference sequence). CDR3 DNA sequence: TGTGCCAGCAATATTGCCAGCTTCCACGAGCAGTACTTC. It is translated as CASNIASFHEQYF.

The chain has TRBV5-1 and TRBJ2-2, with D hard to call. Germline V gene data show CDR1 as SGHRS and CDR2 as YFSETQ. Trimming left V 4 bases short and J 0 bases short, with 4 bases between. This CDR3 has 13 amino acids. The CDR3 DNA follows: TGCGCCAGCAGCGCCTCGAACACCGGGGAGCTGTTTTTT. Its protein is CASSASNTGELFF.

The gene calls are TRBV4-1 and TRBJ2-7; 7 bases match TRBD1. This CDR3 has 15 residues. V was clipped by 1 base and J by 2 bases; unmatched bases: 5. Germline CDR1 MGHRA, CDR2 YSYEKL. The CDR3 coding sequence is TGCGCCAGCAGCCAAGGATGGGACAGTCCCTACGAGCAGTACTTC. This codes for CASSQGWDSPYEQYF.

The chain links TRBV6-1 to TRBJ2-1; 11 bases agree with TRBD1. CDR3 length: 14 residues. The V gene end was trimmed by 11 bases and the J gene end by 5 bases; junction bases not matched to a gene: 8. The germline V gene encodes CDR1 MNHNS and CDR2 SASEGT. CDR3 sequence reads: CAGRRDRGNNEQFF. In DNA form, the CDR3 reads TGTGCCGGGAGGAGGGACAGGGGGAACAATGAGCAGTTCTTC.

This chain joins TRBV4-2 and TRBJ1-2; D is ambiguous. V lost 0 bases to trimming and J lost 0 bases, with 11 bases between them. Per germline, CDR1 LGHNA and CDR2 YNFKEQ. This CDR3 spans 16 amino acids. CDR3 nucleotide sequence: TGTGCCAGCAGCCAAGATTCGATCCGGGCTAACTATGGCTACACCTTC. As protein: CASSQDSIRANYGYTF.

The chain couples TRBV30 to TRBJ2-7, with D unresolved. The CDR3 is 12 residues long. Germline CDR1 and CDR2: GTSNPN and SVGIG (reference sequence). The V end was cut by 0 bases, the J end by 4 bases, with 7 bases between. CDR3 sequence: CAWSVGPYEQYF. CDR3 coding DNA: TGTGCCTGGAGTGTAGGTCCTTACGAGCAGTACTTC.

This clone was detected once. The V call is TRBV7-9, the J call TRBJ1-1; a weak D match, TRBD1 (6 bases). Germline V gene data show CDR1 as SEHNR and CDR2 as FQNEAQ (reference sequence). V was clipped by 5 bases and J by 3 bases, with 19 bases between them. The CDR3 spans 16 residues. CDR3 residues: CASSAPSGYRDTEAFF. The CDR3 DNA is TGTGCCAGCAGCGCACCCTCAGGCTACAGGGACACTGAAGCTTTCTTT.

The chain employs TRBV7-9 and TRBJ1-1, with 8 nucleotides matching TRBD1. CDR1 and CDR2 (germline): SEHNR, FQNEAQ (reference sequence). The CDR3 contains 13 residues. With V trimmed by 5 bases and J by 5 bases, 4 bases remained unmatched. CDR3 protein: CASSPTGGTEAFF. In DNA, the CDR3 is TGTGCCAGCAGCCCCACAGGGGGGACTGAAGCTTTCTTT.